The 22 T cell receptor beta chains below all came from one sample that was sequenced in a study of post-analysis software for immune sequencing data. General study findings and limits: There were five TRBV segments more frequent in patients than controls, and TRBV5-6, TRBV5-1 and TRBV20-1 were among them.

The library was made from cDNA and included unique molecular identifiers. In TCRdb, the PCR reads were re-called with MiXCR into one record per CDR3 protein. Of approximately 630,000 distinct CDR3 sequences in the sample, 55% to 60% were seen once. For these receptors, no antigen is known. Sequences were obtained from blood. Every receptor here comes from a girl aged 2-10 years with multiple sclerosis.

This clonotype has more than one count but fewer than ten. V is TRBV5-1 and J is TRBJ2-1; 9 bases are a match to TRBD2. V was pared by 3 bases and J by 2 bases, with 6 bases of the junction left unmatched. The CDR3 is 16 amino acids. Germline loops: CDR1 SGHRS, CDR2 YFSETQ. As DNA, the CDR3 is TGCGCCAGCAGCTCAGCAGCGGGAGGTCCCTACAATGAGCAGTTCTTC. Its protein product is CASSSAAGGPYNEQFF.

This clonotype came up a few times. The gene calls are TRBV20-1 and TRBJ2-5; D is possibly TRBD1 (6 bases). The ends were cut back, 1 base at V and 7 bases at J, with 16 bases in the middle. The CDR3 spans 14 residues. In germline, CDR1 is DFQATT, CDR2 SNEGSKA (reference sequence). The CDR3 reads CSARGLTGLGTQYF. The CDR3 coding sequence is TGCAGTGCTAGAGGTCTTACAGGGCTTGGGACCCAGTACTTC.

The chain has TRBV12-3 or TRBV12-4 and TRBJ2-3; a possible D gene is TRBD2 (6 bases). The CDR3 extends over 14 amino acids. Trimming pared 5 bases from V and 3 bases from J, leaving 12 bases between. CDR3 loop: CASSKVAGTDTQYF. For the CDR3, the DNA is TGTGCCAGCAGTAAGGTCGCGGGGACAGATACGCAGTATTTT.

The chain carries TRBV2 and TRBJ2-4; 9 bases match TRBD1. The tail of the sequence fits TRBJ2-7 better, so the J call may be wrong. Per germline, CDR1 SNHLY and CDR2 FYNNEI. CDR3 length equals 14 residues. This CDR3 reads CASKRTGDAYEQYF. The CDR3 DNA follows: TGTGCCAGCAAGAGGACAGGGGACGCCTACGAGCAGTACTTC.

This clonotype was counted once. The V gene is TRBV3-1, the J gene TRBJ1-3; perhaps TRBD1 as D (6 bases). Trimming took 0 bases from V and 4 from J, leaving 7 bases between them. Germline V CDR1 and CDR2: LGHDT, YNNKEL (reference sequence). The CDR3 sequence is 14 residues long. The chain's CDR3 is CASSQEDRGNTIYF. The CDR3 bases are TGTGCCAGCAGCCAAGAAGACAGGGGAAACACCATATATTTT.

The chain combines TRBV12-3 or TRBV12-4 with TRBJ2-3, with TRBD2 as a possible D gene (5 bases). Trimming took 3 bases from V and 3 from J, leaving 7 bases between them. This CDR3 comprises 13 residues. The CDR3 spells CASSLWETDTQYF. CDR3 nucleotide sequence: TGTGCCAGCAGTTTGTGGGAGACAGATACGCAGTATTTT.

The V call is TRBV6-1, the J call TRBJ2-7; the D is unclear. The last part of the DNA fits TRBJ2-5 better; the J call may be wrong. This CDR3 contains 15 residues. The germline V gene has CDR1 MNHNS and CDR2 SASEGT. Here the CDR3 DNA reads TGTGCCAGCAGTTCCGGGCCTCAGAGAGAGAAGACCCAGTACTTC. The encoded protein is CASSSGPQREKTQYF.

The chain recombines TRBV2 with TRBJ2-3; D is possibly TRBD2 (6 bases). CDR3 length equals 13 residues. Germline V CDR1 and CDR2: SNHLY, FYNNEI. The V and J ends lost 6 bases and 1 base respectively, with 8 bases between them. CDR3 in amino acids: CASRASGTDTQYF. The CDR3 DNA sequence: TGTGCCAGCAGGGCTAGCGGCACAGATACGCAGTATTTT.

On this clonotype: The junction departs from the called germline gene at one end, perhaps through a read error. CDR3 in amino acids: CASSLSTGGYGYIF. CDR3 nucleotide sequence: TGTGCCAGCAGCTTATCGACAGGGGGCTATGGCTACATCTTC. The chain joins TRBV7-2 to TRBJ1-2; 10 nucleotides agree with TRBD1. The germline CDR1 and CDR2 sequences are SGHTA and FQGNSA. This CDR3 is built from 14 residues. Full variable domain (rest looked up from reference TRBV7-2 and TRBJ1-2): GAGVSQSPSNKVTEKGKDVELRCDPISGHTALYWYRQSLGQGLEFLIYFQGNSAPDKSGLPSDRFSAERTGGSVSTLTIQRTQQEDSAVYLCASSLSTGGYGYIFGSGTRLTVV.

This clonotype turned up a few times. The chain links TRBV10-2 to TRBJ2-1, with D perhaps TRBD2 (7 bases). Germline CDR1 reads WSHSY; CDR2 reads SAAADI. V was clipped by 0 bases and J by 6 bases, with 15 bases between them. The CDR3 length is 16 residues. DNA for the CDR3: TGCGCCAGCAGTGAGTCGTACGGGGGAGGGGGCAATGAGCAGTTCTTC. Its protein product is CASSESYGGGGNEQFF.

Only a few counts were recorded for this clonotype. This sequence joins TRBV5-4 and TRBJ2-1; 9 bases fit TRBD2. CDR3 length: 14 amino acids. Per germline, CDR1 SGHNT and CDR2 YYREEE (reference sequence). V gave up 1 base and J gave up 10 bases; unmatched junction bases: 6. For the CDR3, the DNA is TGTGCCAGCAGCTTGTATGCGGGAGGGGGCGAGCAGTTCTTC. This gives the protein CASSLYAGGGEQFF. The full variable domain, its missing parts supplied by reference TRBV5-4 and TRBJ2-1, is ETGVTQSPTHLIKTRGQQVTLRCSSQSGHNTVSWYQQALGQGPQFIFQYYREEENGRGNFPPRFSGLQFPNYSSELNVNALELDDSALYLCASSLYAGGGEQFFGPGTRLTVL.

There are a few counts of this clonotype. The chain links TRBV6-2 or TRBV6-3 to TRBJ2-7, with TRBD1 identical over 12 bases. The CDR3 has 16 amino acids. J was trimmed by 7 bases and V by 4 bases; bases with no gene match: 11. Germline values: CDR1 MNHEY, CDR2 SVGEGT. Here the CDR3 reads CASSFHPGQGAWEQYF. In DNA, the CDR3 is TGTGCCAGCAGTTTTCACCCGGGACAGGGGGCGTGGGAGCAGTACTTC.

This rearrangement joins TRBV5-1 to TRBJ2-1, with 9 bases identical to TRBD2. Germline values: CDR1 SGHRS, CDR2 YFSETQ. The CDR3 has 15 residues. Losses at the gene ends were 1 base for V and 8 bases for J; bases not matched to a gene: 7. CDR3 loop: CASSLSAGGPHEQFF. DNA of the CDR3: TGCGCCAGCAGCTTGTCAGCGGGGGGTCCCCATGAGCAGTTCTTC.

J is TRBJ1-2 and V is TRBV4-3; possible D gene TRBD1, 5 bases. The CDR3 spans 17 residues. The germline V and J ends were trimmed by 0 bases and 8 bases, with 22 bases remaining between them. Germline CDR1 reads LGHNA; CDR2 reads YSLEER. The CDR3 loop is CASSQDAVGGLRDGYTF. For the CDR3, the DNA is TGCGCCAGCAGCCAAGATGCGGTTGGAGGCCTCCGGGACGGCTACACCTTC.

This chain connects TRBV9 to TRBJ1-2; tentatively, D is TRBD1 (5 bases). From germline, CDR1 is SGDLS and CDR2 YYNGEE. Trimming shortened V by 0 bases and J by 2 bases, and 11 bases separated the two germline ends. This CDR3 comprises 15 residues. The CDR3 DNA reads as TGTGCCAGCAGCGTAGACCCCAGGGCCAACTATGGCTACACCTTC. It specifies CASSVDPRANYGYTF. The full variable domain, in which reference TRBV9 and TRBJ1-2 provide the parts outside the CDR3, is DSGVTQTPKHLITATGQRVTLRCSPRSGDLSVYWYQQSLDQGLQFLIQYYNGEERAKGNILERFSAQQFPDLHSELNLSSLELGDSALYFCASSVDPRANYGYTFGSGTRLTVV.

The gene calls are TRBV6-1 and TRBJ1-2; TRBD1 aligns across 10 bases. This CDR3 has 14 residues. The V gene end was trimmed by 10 bases and the J gene end by 7 bases; junction bases not matched to a gene: 12. The germline V gene has CDR1 MNHNS and CDR2 SASEGT. The DNA for the CDR3 is TGTGCCACCCTGGGGGGACAGGGGAATAGTGGCTACACCTTC. Its protein is CATLGGQGNSGYTF.

This clonotype showed up just a few times. The chain recombines TRBV3-1 with TRBJ2-7, with D unresolved. Germline-derived CDR1 and CDR2 are LGHDT and YNNKEL (reference sequence). Trimming removed 1 base at V and 5 bases at J, with 12 bases between. CDR3 length equals 14 residues. The CDR3 nucleotides are TGTGCCAGCAGCCAAGCACCACAGTCCGACGAGCAGTACTTC. Amino acids: CASSQAPQSDEQYF.

This clonotype has just a few counts. CDR3 residues: CASSVGSKETQYF. Written as DNA, the CDR3 is TGTGCCAGCAGTGTCGGAAGCAAAGAGACCCAGTACTTC. V usage is TRBV6-2 or TRBV6-3 and J usage is TRBJ2-5; no definite D call. CDR3 length equals 13 residues. Germline CDR1 reads MNHEY; CDR2 reads SVGEGT. Between the trimmed V and J ends, which lost 5 bases and 3 bases, there was a span of 10 bases.

This clonotype was seen more than once but under ten times. The V call is TRBV29-1, the J call TRBJ2-4; D is perhaps TRBD1 (6 bases). V was clipped by 0 bases and J by 6 bases, with 18 bases between them. CDR1 SQVTM and CDR2 ANQGSEA come from the germline V gene. CDR3 length equals 16 residues. CDR3 DNA: TGCAGCGTTGAAGAGGGCCCACAGGGCGATATAAACATTCAGTACTTC. Translation: CSVEEGPQGDINIQYF.

The chain employs TRBV2 and TRBJ2-1; 9 bases align to TRBD2. Germline CDR1 is SNHLY and CDR2 is FYNNEI. The CDR3 consists of 14 residues. The ends lost 1 base at V and 10 bases at J; junction bases unmatched: 5. As DNA, the CDR3 is TGTGCCAGCAGTGAAGGGCTAGCGGGGAAGGAGCAGTTCTTC. Translating gives CASSEGLAGKEQFF.

The chain recombines TRBV12-3 or TRBV12-4 with TRBJ2-1; D might be TRBD1 (6 bases). The CDR3 covers 16 residues. V lost 6 bases to trimming and J lost 8 bases, with 23 bases between them. CDR3 amino acids: CASSYRGQQGLDEQFF. CDR3 DNA sequence: TGTGCCAGCAGCTACCGGGGTCAGCAGGGGCTAGATGAGCAGTTCTTC.

The rearrangement uses TRBV4-2 and TRBJ2-1; D is ambiguous. The germline V gene has CDR1 LGHNA and CDR2 YNFKEQ. V lost 0 bases to trimming and J lost 9 bases, with 9 bases between them. The CDR3 has 13 residues. The CDR3 reads CASSQDPRREQFF. The DNA of the CDR3 is TGTGCCAGCAGCCAAGATCCCCGGCGTGAGCAGTTCTTC.